This T cell receptor beta chain was recorded in a study of cytomegalovirus exposure and HLA in healthy donors. Study-wide results and limits: The records held CMV serostatus as the only immune exposure information. Links to common viral pathogens appeared, in a later analysis, for several of the most significant clusters. In vitro testing confirmed a few CMV-associated chains as specific for CMV antigens.

This CDR3 region has 15 residues. V lost 6 bases, J lost 0 bases, and 0 bases stayed unmatched. From germline, CDR1 is SNHLY and CDR2 FYNNEI. The study ran its PCR with 60 Vbeta and 13 Jbeta primers. Measured with immunoSEQ multiplex PCR; TCRdb has only the in-frame clones, and not every one. The sample has 40,000 to 60,000 clones, and its top ten clones hold roughly 6.1%. Donors sampled were nominally healthy, though unrecorded immune exposures were likely. Concerning this clone itself: Its antigen is still unknown.

The sample comprised PBMCs. This sequence joins TRBV2 and TRBJ2-3; 13 bases match TRBD2. This sequence originates from a male donor in good health and CMV-seropositive. CDR3 sequence: CASRLAGGSTDTQYF. The CDR3, as DNA: TGTGCCAGCAGACTAGCGGGGGGGAGCACAGATACGCAGTATTTT.